What follows is one T cell receptor (beta chain) and its context. Its antigen is unknown. The CDR3 loop spans 15 amino acids. CDR1 LNHDA and CDR2 SQIVND come from the germline V gene (reference sequence). Deletions cut 4 bases from V and 5 bases from J, with 15 bases between. This entry belongs to a study of shared clonotypes between healthy human individuals. Overall study context: Per donor, CD8 memory used one plate, CD8 naive used two, CD4 memory used three and CD4 naive used three.

Generated by immunoSEQ multiplex PCR, the TCRdb table keeps only in-frame clones and is missing some. Of roughly 2.2 million clones listed, approximately 95% were seen once; the top ten hold about 0.41%. Broader study findings: Clonotype sharing levels among donors were expected to vary with sequencing depth.

This sequence joins TRBV19 and TRBJ2-4; TRBD1 is a possible D gene (5 bases). The sequenced sample was naive CD4+ T cells from PBMCs. This sample's subset: CD45RA+ positively selected. The TCR comes from a man younger than 35 in good health. Some clones in this sample may be carry-over from other donors' samples. Written as DNA, the CDR3 is TGTGCCAGTAGTAAGGTCCCCCCCAGGGAAAACATTCAGTACTTC. Residues: CASSKVPPRENIQYF.